The next 22 T cell receptor beta chains were all read from a single sample in a study of blood T cell repertoires in COVID-19. Some clones are missing from TCRdb's copy, which holds only in-frame ones; the method was immunoSEQ multiplex PCR. The table has about 340,000 clones, around 82% seen once; the top ten hold 2.5% to 3%. The material sequenced was peripheral blood. The receptors were sampled from a man aged 30 to 45 with active or convalescent COVID-19.

This chain links TRBV7-6 with TRBJ1-1; D remains ambiguous. The CDR3 spans 16 residues. Germline CDR1 reads SGHVS; CDR2 reads FNYEAQ. Trimming took off 0 bases at V and 5 bases at J, with 16 bases between the two ends. The CDR3 DNA reads TGTGCCAGCAGCTTAGCGCATTTCGGGGAAGGGACTGAAGCTTTCTTT. Protein product: CASSLAHFGEGTEAFF.

The chain couples TRBV29-1 to TRBJ1-1; D not certain. Per germline, CDR1 SQVTM and CDR2 ANQGSEA. V was trimmed by 4 bases and J by 1 base, leaving 10 bases between them. This CDR3 spans 13 amino acids. The CDR3 region has the DNA TGCAGCGTTGCTATCCGGGGGAACACTGAAGCTTTCTTT. This translates into CSVAIRGNTEAFF.

The chain has TRBV19 and TRBJ1-2, with 9 bases identical to TRBD1. Losses at the gene ends were 7 bases for V and 4 bases for J; bases not matched to a gene: 7. The CDR3 covers 14 residues. From germline, CDR1 is LNHDA and CDR2 SQIVND (reference sequence). CDR3 coding DNA: TGTGCCAGTACATCCACAGGGGGCGGCTATGGCTACACCTTC. It yields the protein CASTSTGGGYGYTF.

The chain is built from TRBV4-3 and TRBJ2-1, with TRBD2 as a possible D gene (5 bases). This CDR3 comprises 16 residues. CDR1 LGHNA and CDR2 YSLEER come from the germline V gene. Trimming removed 3 bases at V and 9 bases at J, with 21 bases between. This chain's CDR3 is CASSQDPPSSTSEQFF. For the CDR3, the DNA is TGCGCCAGCAGCCAGGACCCCCCCTCGAGTACTAGTGAGCAGTTCTTC.

V gene TRBV3-1 (or the pseudogene TRBV3-2) combines with J gene TRBJ2-7; TRBD1 matches at 7 bases. Trimming cost V 1 base and J 0 bases; bases outside gene matches: 6. The CDR3 loop spans 16 amino acids. In germline, CDR1 is LGHDT, CDR2 YNNKEL (reference sequence). CDR3 bases: TGTGCCAGCAGCCAAGTATGGACAGGAAGCTCCTACGAGCAGTACTTC. Translation: CASSQVWTGSSYEQYF.

The CDR3 nucleotides read TGCGCCAGCAGCTTGGGGCTAGCCGAAGAGCAGTACTTC. Translated: CASSLGLAEEQYF. The J gene is TRBJ2-7, the V gene TRBV5-1; D perhaps matches TRBD2 (5 bases). The CDR3 is 13 amino acids. Germline-derived CDR1 and CDR2 are SGHRS and YFSETQ. The ends were cut back, 0 bases at V and 7 bases at J, with 11 bases in the middle. The whole variable domain, filled in from reference TRBV5-1 and TRBJ2-7, reads KAGVTQTPRYLIKTRGQQVTLSCSPISGHRSVSWYQQTPGQGLQFLFEYFSETQRNKGNFPGRFSGRQFSNSRSEMNVSTLELGDSALYLCASSLGLAEEQYFGPGTRLTVT.

The CDR3 is CASSQEQITRHGYTF. The CDR3 DNA reads as TGCGCCAGCAGCCAAGAACAGATAACTCGCCATGGCTACACCTTC. The chain carries TRBV4-3 and TRBJ1-2; D remains ambiguous. Looked up from germline, CDR1 is LGHNA and CDR2 is YSLEER. CDR3 length equals 15 residues. Trimming cost V 0 bases and J 6 bases, with 14 bases left between them.

This chain connects TRBV30 to TRBJ2-7, with 12 bases identical to TRBD2. This CDR3 spans 14 amino acids. Unmatched junction bases numbered 6, after V lost 3 bases and J lost 6 bases. The germline V gene has CDR1 GTSNPN and CDR2 SVGIG (reference sequence). CDR3 amino acids: CAWRRLAGVGEQYF. In DNA form, the CDR3 reads TGTGCCTGGAGAAGACTAGCGGGAGTCGGCGAGCAGTACTTC.

This chain connects TRBV7-9 to TRBJ1-4; D may be TRBD1 (6 bases). Germline V CDR1 and CDR2: SEHNR, FQNEAQ (reference sequence). V lost 5 bases, J lost 6 bases, and 16 bases lay in between. The CDR3 extends over 15 amino acids. CDR3 loop: CASSGWTVGDEKLFF. The CDR3 DNA follows: TGTGCCAGCAGCGGTTGGACAGTCGGGGATGAAAAACTGTTTTTT.

The chain joins TRBV12-3 or TRBV12-4 to TRBJ2-5; D call uncertain. This CDR3 comprises 12 residues. V was pared by 6 bases and J by 3 bases, with 8 bases between. The CDR3 reads CASSSTEETQYF. DNA for the CDR3: TGTGCCAGCAGCTCCACGGAAGAGACCCAGTACTTC.

V and J are TRBV21-1 and TRBJ2-3; TRBD2 reflects the table's D call only, with no check against the DNA. TRBV21-1 represents a pseudogene. This CDR3 is built from 16 residues. The CDR3 loop reads CASITAWAGITDTQYF. CDR3 coding DNA: TGTGCCAGCATCACCGCCTGGGCGGGGATCACAGATACGCAGTATTTT.

The CDR3 loop reads CASSFADFNTGELFF. The CDR3 nucleotides read TGTGCCAGCAGCTTTGCAGACTTCAACACCGGGGAGCTGTTTTTT. The V gene is TRBV5-5, the J gene TRBJ2-2, with no clear D. In germline, CDR1 is SGHKS, CDR2 YYEKEE (reference sequence). V was shortened by 2 bases and J by 2 bases, with 10 bases between the two germline ends. This CDR3 spans 15 amino acids.

In nucleotides, the CDR3 is TGTGCCAGTAGTATGGCGGGCACCTTGAACACTGAAGCTTTCTTT. Encoded protein: CASSMAGTLNTEAFF. The chain joins TRBV19 to TRBJ1-1, with D hard to call. The V gene's germline CDR1 is LNHDA and CDR2 SQIVND (reference sequence). This CDR3 contains 15 residues. The V and J ends lost 3 bases and 0 bases respectively, with 11 bases between them.

This clone was detected a few times. This rearrangement joins TRBV4-3 to TRBJ1-1, with no clear D. Germline V CDR1 and CDR2: LGHNA, YSLEER. Trimming cost V 4 bases and J 3 bases, with 9 bases left between them. This CDR3 is built from 13 residues. The CDR3 sequence: CASSPTVYTEAFF. For the CDR3, the DNA is TGCGCCAGCAGCCCAACAGTATACACTGAAGCTTTCTTT.

The chain couples TRBV11-3 to TRBJ2-1, with D maybe TRBD2 (5 bases). Germline loops: CDR1 SGHNT, CDR2 YENEEA. Trimming left V 1 base short and J 9 bases short, with 10 bases between. The CDR3 contains 13 residues. The CDR3, as DNA: TGTGCCAGCAGCTTAGGACGGGGTCCTGAGCAGTTCTTC. This codes for CASSLGRGPEQFF.

In DNA, the CDR3 is TGTGCCAGCAGTTTACTAGGGGGTGAGCAGTACTTC. This encodes CASSLLGGEQYF. The chain joins TRBV27 to TRBJ2-7; D is perhaps TRBD1 (6 bases). Germline-derived CDR1 and CDR2 are MNHEY and SMNVEV (reference sequence). The germline V and J ends were trimmed by 2 bases and 7 bases, with 9 bases remaining between them. The CDR3 sequence is 12 residues long.

The chain uses TRBV6-2 or TRBV6-3 and TRBJ1-5; possibly TRBD1 for D (5 bases). CDR1 MNHEY and CDR2 SVGEGT come from the germline V gene. Trimming took 2 bases from V and 4 from J, leaving 9 bases between them. CDR3 length equals 14 residues. Here the CDR3 DNA reads TGTGCCAGCAGTTACGGGGACTCTAATCAGCCCCAGCATTTT. Translated, it gives CASSYGDSNQPQHF.

This clone is a singleton in its sample. V is TRBV7-9 and J is TRBJ2-7; tentatively, D is TRBD1 (5 bases). V shed 8 bases and J shed 0 bases, with 8 bases lying between them. This CDR3 contains 12 residues. The germline V gene has CDR1 SEHNR and CDR2 FQNEAQ (reference sequence). CDR3 sequence (DNA): TGTGCCAGCCTGACAGACTCCTACGAGCAGTACTTC. Its translation: CASLTDSYEQYF.

The rearrangement links TRBV2 to TRBJ1-5; TRBD1 matches at 9 bases. J lost 7 bases, V lost 6 bases, and 10 bases had no gene match. The CDR3 covers 15 residues. Germline CDR1 is SNHLY and CDR2 is FYNNEI. DNA for the CDR3: TGTGCCAGCAGGGGGGGACAGGGCCCCTACCAGCCCCAGCATTTT. Amino acid sequence: CASRGGQGPYQPQHF. Full variable domain (rest looked up from reference TRBV2 and TRBJ1-5): EPEVTQTPSHQVTQMGQEVILRCVPISNHLYFYWYRQILGQKVEFLVSFYNNEISEKSEIFDDQFSVERPDGSNFTLKIRSTKLEDSAMYFCASRGGQGPYQPQHFGDGTRLSIL.

This chain links TRBV9 with TRBJ1-3; tentatively, D is TRBD1 (5 bases). The CDR3 extends over 14 amino acids. Trimming shortened V by 4 bases and J by 2 bases, and 10 bases separated the two germline ends. Looked up from germline, CDR1 is SGDLS and CDR2 is YYNGEE. The CDR3 spells CASSTQGTGNTIYF. CDR3 DNA sequence: TGTGCCAGCAGCACCCAGGGAACTGGAAACACCATATATTTT.

V is TRBV29-1 and J is TRBJ1-2; 8 positions agree with TRBD1. The CDR3 has 16 amino acids. The V gene end was trimmed by 1 base and the J gene end by 5 bases; junction bases not matched to a gene: 12. The V gene's germline CDR1 is SQVTM and CDR2 ANQGSEA. DNA for the CDR3: TGCAGCGTTGAAGCCCCTTGGACAGGGACGAAATATGGCTACACCTTC. Its translation: CSVEAPWTGTKYGYTF. Complete variable domain (other parts from reference TRBV29-1 and TRBJ1-2): SAVISQKPSRDICQRGTSLTIQCQVDSQVTMMFWYRQQPGQSLTLIATANQGSEATYESGFVIDKFPISRPNLTFSTLTVSNMSPEDSSIYLCSVEAPWTGTKYGYTFGSGTRLTVV.

This chain links TRBV14 with TRBJ2-3; D is unresolved. This CDR3 region has 13 residues. Germline loops: CDR1 SGHDN, CDR2 FVKESK. The V end was cut by 5 bases, the J end by 0 bases, with 6 bases between. The CDR3 protein is CASSAYSTDTQYF. The CDR3 DNA sequence: TGTGCCAGCAGCGCGTACAGCACAGATACGCAGTATTTT.